Sequencing of this TCR beta chain was carried out in a study of T cell responses to AZD1222 COVID-19 vaccine. V lost 6 bases and J lost 7, with 13 bases in between. The CDR3 is 13 residues long. The germline CDR1 and CDR2 sequences are SNHLY and FYNNEI. The assay was immunoSEQ multiplex PCR, and TCRdb's table has in-frame clones only and misses some. The data show about 140,000 clones, about 92% seen once. The genes are TRBV2 and TRBJ1-5, with unresolved D. Source: peripheral blood, taken on day 0 of AZD1222 vaccination. The receptor was derived from an adult in good health. CDR3 in DNA: TGTGCCAGCAGGAATCGGTTCTTGCAGCCCCAGCATTTT. It is translated as CASRNRFLQPQHF.